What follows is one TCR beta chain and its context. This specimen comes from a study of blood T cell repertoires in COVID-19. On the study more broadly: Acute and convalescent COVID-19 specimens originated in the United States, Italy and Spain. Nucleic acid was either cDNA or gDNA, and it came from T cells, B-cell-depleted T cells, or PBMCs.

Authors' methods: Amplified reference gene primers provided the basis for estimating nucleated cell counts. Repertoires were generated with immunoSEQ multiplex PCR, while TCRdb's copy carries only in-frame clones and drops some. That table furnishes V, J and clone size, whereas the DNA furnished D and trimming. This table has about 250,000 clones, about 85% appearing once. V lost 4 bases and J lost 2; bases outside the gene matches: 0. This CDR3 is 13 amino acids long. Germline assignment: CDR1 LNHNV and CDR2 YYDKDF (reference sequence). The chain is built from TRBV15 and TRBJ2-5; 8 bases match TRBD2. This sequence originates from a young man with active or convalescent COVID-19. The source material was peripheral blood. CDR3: CATSKRGQETQYF. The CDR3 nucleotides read TGTGCCACCAGCAAGCGGGGGCAAGAGACCCAGTACTTC.